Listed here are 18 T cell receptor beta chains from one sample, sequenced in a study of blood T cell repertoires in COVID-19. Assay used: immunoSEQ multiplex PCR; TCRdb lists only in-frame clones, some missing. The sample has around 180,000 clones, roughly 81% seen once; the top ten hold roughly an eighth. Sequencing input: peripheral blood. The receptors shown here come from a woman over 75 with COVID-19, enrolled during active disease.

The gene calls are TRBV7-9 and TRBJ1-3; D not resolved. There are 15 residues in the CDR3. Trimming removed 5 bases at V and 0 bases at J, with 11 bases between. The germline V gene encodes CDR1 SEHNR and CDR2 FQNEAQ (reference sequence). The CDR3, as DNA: TGTGCCAGCAGCCTCGACTCTCACTCTGGAAACACCATATATTTT. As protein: CASSLDSHSGNTIYF. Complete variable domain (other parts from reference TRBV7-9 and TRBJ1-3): DTGVSQNPRHKITKRGQNVTFRCDPISEHNRLYWYRQTLGQGPEFLTYFQNEAQLEKSRLLSDRFSAERPKGSFSTLEIQRTEQGDSAMYLCASSLDSHSGNTIYFGEGSWLTVV.

This CDR3 is CASSQAGGVSQPQHF. In DNA form, the CDR3 reads TGTGCCAGCAGCCAAGCGGGGGGCGTGAGTCAGCCCCAGCATTTT. The rearrangement uses TRBV3-1 (or the pseudogene TRBV3-2) and TRBJ1-5; TRBD1 might be the D (6 bases). Germline CDR1 LGHDT, CDR2 YNNKEL (reference sequence). The CDR3 has 15 amino acids. Deletions cut 1 base from V and 6 bases from J, with 13 bases between.

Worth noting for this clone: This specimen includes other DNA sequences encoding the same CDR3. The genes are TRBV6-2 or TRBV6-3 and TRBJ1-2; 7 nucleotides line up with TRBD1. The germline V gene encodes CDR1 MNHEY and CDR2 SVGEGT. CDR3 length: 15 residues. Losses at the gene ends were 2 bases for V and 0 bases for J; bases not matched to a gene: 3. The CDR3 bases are TGTGCCAGCAGTTACCCCGGGACAGCTAACTATGGCTACACCTTC. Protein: CASSYPGTANYGYTF.

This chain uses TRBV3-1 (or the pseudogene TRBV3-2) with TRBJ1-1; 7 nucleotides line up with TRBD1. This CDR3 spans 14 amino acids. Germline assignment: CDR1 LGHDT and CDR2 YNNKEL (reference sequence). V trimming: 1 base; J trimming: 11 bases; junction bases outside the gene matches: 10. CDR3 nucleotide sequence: TGTGCCAGCAGCCAAGGGAGACAGGGAACGGACGCTTTCTTT. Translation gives CASSQGRQGTDAFF.

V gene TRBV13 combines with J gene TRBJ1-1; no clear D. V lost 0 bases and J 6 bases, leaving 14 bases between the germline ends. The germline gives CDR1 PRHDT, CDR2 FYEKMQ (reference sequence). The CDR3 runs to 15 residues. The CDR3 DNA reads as TGTGCCAGCAGCTTAGGCAACAGTGTGGGTTCTGAAGCTTTCTTT. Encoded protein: CASSLGNSVGSEAFF.

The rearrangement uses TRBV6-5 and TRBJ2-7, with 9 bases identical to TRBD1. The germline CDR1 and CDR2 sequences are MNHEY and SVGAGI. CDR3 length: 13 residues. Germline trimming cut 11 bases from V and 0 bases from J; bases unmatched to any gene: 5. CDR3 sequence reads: CAVGQGSSYEQYF. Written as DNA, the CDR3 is TGTGCCGTGGGACAGGGCAGCTCCTACGAGCAGTACTTC.

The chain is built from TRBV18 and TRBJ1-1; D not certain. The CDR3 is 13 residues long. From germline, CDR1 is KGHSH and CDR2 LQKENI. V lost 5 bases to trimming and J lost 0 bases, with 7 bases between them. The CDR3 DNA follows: TGTGCCAGCTCATCCCTAATGAACACTGAAGCTTTCTTT. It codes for CASSSLMNTEAFF.

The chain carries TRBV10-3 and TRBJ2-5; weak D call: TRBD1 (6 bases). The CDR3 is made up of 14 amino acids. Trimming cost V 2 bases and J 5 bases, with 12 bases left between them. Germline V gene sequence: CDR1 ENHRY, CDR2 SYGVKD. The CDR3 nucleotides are TGTGCCATCAGTGAGGCCAGGGGATCGGAGACCCAGTACTTC. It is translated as CAISEARGSETQYF.

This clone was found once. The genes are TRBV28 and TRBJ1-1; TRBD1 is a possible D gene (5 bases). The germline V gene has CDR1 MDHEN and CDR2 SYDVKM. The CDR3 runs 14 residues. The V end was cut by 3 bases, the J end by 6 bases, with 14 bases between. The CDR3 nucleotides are TGTGCCAGCAGTTTTTACCAGGGCCGGGCTGAAGCTTTCTTT. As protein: CASSFYQGRAEAFF.

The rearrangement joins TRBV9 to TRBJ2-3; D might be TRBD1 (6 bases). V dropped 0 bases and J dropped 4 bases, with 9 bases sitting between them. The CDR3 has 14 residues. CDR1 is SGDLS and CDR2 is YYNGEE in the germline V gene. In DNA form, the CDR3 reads TGTGCCAGCAGCGTAGGGGCAGGGGCAGATACGCAGTATTTT. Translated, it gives CASSVGAGADTQYF.

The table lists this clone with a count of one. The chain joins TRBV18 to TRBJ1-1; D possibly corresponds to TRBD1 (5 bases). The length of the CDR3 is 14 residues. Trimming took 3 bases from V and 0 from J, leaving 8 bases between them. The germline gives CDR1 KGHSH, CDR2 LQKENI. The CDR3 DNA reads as TGTGCCAGCTCACCGCAGGGCATGAACACTGAAGCTTTCTTT. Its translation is CASSPQGMNTEAFF. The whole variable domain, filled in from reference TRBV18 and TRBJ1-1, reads NAGVMQNPRHLVRRRGQEARLRCSPMKGHSHVYWYRQLPEEGLKFMVYLQKENIIDESGMPKERFSAEFPKEGPSILRIQQVVRGDSAAYFCASSPQGMNTEAFFGQGTRLTVV.

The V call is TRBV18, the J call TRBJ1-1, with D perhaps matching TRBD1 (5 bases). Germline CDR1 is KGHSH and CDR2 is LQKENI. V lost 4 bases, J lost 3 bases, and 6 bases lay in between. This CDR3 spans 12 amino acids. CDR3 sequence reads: CASSRGDTEAFF. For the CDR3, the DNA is TGTGCCAGCTCACGGGGGGACACTGAAGCTTTCTTT.

The CDR3 protein is CASSLDSVRRQYNEKLFF. CDR3 bases: TGTGCCAGCAGCTTAGATAGTGTAAGGAGACAGTATAATGAAAAACTGTTTTTT. The J gene is TRBJ1-4, the V gene TRBV11-2; weak D call: TRBD1 (5 bases). CDR3 length equals 18 residues. Trimming took off 0 bases at V and 4 bases at J, with 18 bases between the two ends. From germline, CDR1 is SGHAT and CDR2 FQNNGV. The entire variable domain, with the rest obtained from reference TRBV11-2 and TRBJ1-4, is as follows: EAGVAQSPRYKIIEKRQSVAFWCNPISGHATLYWYQQILGQGPKLLIQFQNNGVVDDSQLPKDRFSAERLKGVDSTLKIQPAKLEDSAVYLCASSLDSVRRQYNEKLFFGSGTQLSVL.

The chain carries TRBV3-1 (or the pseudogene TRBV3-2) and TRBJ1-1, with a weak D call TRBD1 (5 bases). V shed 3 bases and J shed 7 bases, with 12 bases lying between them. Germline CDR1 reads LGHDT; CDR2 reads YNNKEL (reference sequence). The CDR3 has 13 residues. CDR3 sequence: CASSHLDTLEAFF. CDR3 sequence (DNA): TGTGCCAGCAGCCATTTGGACACCCTTGAAGCTTTCTTT.

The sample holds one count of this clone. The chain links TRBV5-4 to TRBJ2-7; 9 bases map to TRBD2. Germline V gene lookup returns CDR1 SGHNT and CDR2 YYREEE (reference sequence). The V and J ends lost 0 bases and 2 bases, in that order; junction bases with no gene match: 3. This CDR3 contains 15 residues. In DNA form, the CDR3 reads TGTGCCAGCAGCTTGGGACTAGCGGAAACCTACGAGCAGTACTTC. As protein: CASSLGLAETYEQYF.

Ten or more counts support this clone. CDR3 coding DNA: TGCGCCAGCAGCATTACAGGGGTCCCCGGGGAGCTGTTTTTT. It codes for CASSITGVPGELFF. This chain links TRBV5-1 with TRBJ2-2; 7 positions match TRBD1. Unmatched junction bases numbered 6, after V lost 4 bases and J lost 6 bases. From germline, CDR1 is SGHRS and CDR2 YFSETQ. CDR3 length: 14 amino acids.

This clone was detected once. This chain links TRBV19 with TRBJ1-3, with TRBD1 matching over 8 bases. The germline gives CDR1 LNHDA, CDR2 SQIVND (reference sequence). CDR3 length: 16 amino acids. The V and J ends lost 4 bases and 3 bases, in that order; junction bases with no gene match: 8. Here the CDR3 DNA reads TGTGCCAGTAGTAACCCGGGACAGGCGATTGGAAACACCATATATTTT. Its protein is CASSNPGQAIGNTIYF.

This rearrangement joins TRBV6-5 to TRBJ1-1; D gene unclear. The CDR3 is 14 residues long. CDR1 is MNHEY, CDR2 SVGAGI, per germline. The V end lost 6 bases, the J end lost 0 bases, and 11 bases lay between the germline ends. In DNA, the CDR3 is TGTGCCAGCAGGGTCAACTTGATGAACACTGAAGCTTTCTTT. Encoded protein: CASRVNLMNTEAFF.